This entry is about one T cell receptor beta chain. This clonotype was counted many times. The antigen it recognizes is unknown. Qualities for individual bases were not recorded, and no much larger clone is one base off. This entry is derived from a study of neurological immune-mediated disorders (dated by TCRdb to 2018 to 2020). With respect to the entire study: Peripheral blood TCR-beta repertoires from patients with HTLV-I-associated myelopathy (HAM/TSP), patients with multiple sclerosis, and healthy controls were compared in the study using UMI-based sequencing. Longitudinal samples, technical triplicates and paired sorted CD4+ and CD8+ T-cell subsets, alongside PBMC samples, were included among the approximately 100 TCR-beta libraries. Longitudinal HAM/TSP and healthy donors were sampled at 3 time-points each (about 3-45 month intervals). Of the approximately 66 subjects in the cohort, about 14 were HAM/TSP patients, about 34 were multiple sclerosis patients, and around 20 were healthy controls.

What the time point label conveys for this sample: longitudinal time-point 2. For unsorted PBMC libraries, 2 million PBMCs were used after storage in RNAlater at -80 degrees C until RNA extraction. PBMCs were separated from peripheral blood using Ficoll-Hypaque density gradient centrifugation and then cryopreserved in liquid nitrogen. For this chain, trimming is 4 bases at the V end and 2 bases at the J end, and the number of junction bases without a gene match is 8. From a lookup of the germline V gene, CDR1 and CDR2 are SGHRS and YFSETQ. Taken from cysteine to phenylalanine, the CDR3 has 15 residues. This entry keeps only the CDR3 DNA: 45 bases, framed from base 1. What the study reported, not specific to this receptor: TCR clonal expansion was highest in HAM/TSP patients and lowest in MS patients, with MS patients falling below even healthy controls. Expanded clones from different subjects shared no identical CDR3 amino acid sequences, which suggests that TCR-beta repertoires were private in all groups.

cDNA was synthesized by template-switch 5'RACE using a primer with a 10-nucleotide random unique molecular identifier that tagged each TCR transcript. Each sequencing run produced over 190 million TCR-beta sequences covering 15-18 subjects. The RNeasy kit was used to extract total RNA. The KAPA Real-time Library Amplification kit was used to amplify TCR-beta VDJ regions with primers for the TCR constant region and the 5'RACE anchor. Sample indexes and Illumina adaptors were added in a first PCR, and a second PCR then increased library yield. The roughly 650 bp TCR product was size-selected on a 2% E-gel SizeSelection system after Ampure bead purification. Before pooling, library quality was assessed on a Bioanalyzer, concentration was determined with Qubit, and library quantification was performed with the Kapa Library Quantification kit. An Illumina HiSeq 2500 was used to sequence the libraries paired-end at 2 x 150 bp. To increase sequence diversity, roughly 24-32% phiX was spiked into each library pool. On the authors' methods: The UMI-based MiGEC pipeline processed quality-filtered reads and removed over 80% of raw TCR sequences during error correction. IMGT germline references were used for aligning VDJ genes, and each clonotype was defined as a unique CDR3 amino acid sequence together with its V-J genes. VDJtools evaluated clonal expansion, Shannon diversity and CDR3 relatedness (CalcPairwiseDistances, ClusterSamples); CLCbio workbench built phylogenetic trees. Clones with at least 8 unique UMIs were defined as expanded, with this threshold being based on coefficient-of-variation modelling across technical triplicates. TCRdb redid the processing of the public reads, applying fastp at Q25 and MiXCR, and retained in-frame beta chains. Every entry covers one CDR3 protein and lists the most common genes and DNA from its rows. V and J calls and clone size were set by TCRdb, not the authors. For this sample the table gives 50,000 or so distinct CDR3 sequences, of which roughly 14% were detected only once. The ten largest clones take up about 4.9% of the sample.

Sample: PBMCs. The TCR comes from a male donor with HTLV-1-associated myelopathy (HAM/TSP). The V and J genes are TRBV5-1 and TRBJ2-5; TRBD2 aligns with 7 central bases. The nucleotide sequence is given as TGCGCCAGCAGCCCGGAAAGCGGGGCACAAGAGACCCAGTACTTC. Translated, this is CASSPESGAQETQYF.